These 13 T cell receptor beta chains share one sample of origin, sequenced in a study of CD8 T cells in ankylosing spondylitis. MiXCR was run by TCRdb on the 5' RACE reads, yielding one entry per CDR3 protein. The table lists over 700,000 distinct CDR3 sequences, roughly 20% of them singletons. Their target antigens are unknown. Findings and limits, study-wide: Apparently characteristic of ankylosing spondylitis blood was a TCR beta motif (roughly eight highly homologous variants).

Sequenced sample: blood, either unsorted or a sorted T cell fraction (not recorded which). These receptors all stem from a male donor with ankylosing spondylitis.

V is TRBV20-1 and J is TRBJ1-1, with D unclear. V was pared by 4 bases and J by 1 base, with 7 bases between. Germline V lookup: CDR1 DFQATT, CDR2 SNEGSKA (reference sequence). The CDR3 loop spans 12 amino acids. In nucleotides, the CDR3 is TGCAGTGCTATCCGGAGGAACACTGAAGCTTTCTTT. Protein: CSAIRRNTEAFF.

The chain uses TRBV5-1 and TRBJ2-5; TRBD1 might be the D (5 bases). Germline V gives CDR1 SGHRS, CDR2 YFSETQ. Trimming cost V 0 bases and J 3 bases, with 9 bases left between them. CDR3 size: 14 residues. CDR3 nucleotides: TGCGCCAGCAGCTTGGGACAGCTAGAAGAGACCCAGTACTTC. Translating it yields CASSLGQLEETQYF.

The chain combines TRBV20-1 with TRBJ1-1; D possibly corresponds to TRBD1 (5 bases). CDR3 length: 13 amino acids. V lost 3 bases and J lost 1, with 9 bases in between. Germline CDR1 reads DFQATT; CDR2 reads SNEGSKA (reference sequence). The CDR3 here is CSASGDRNTEAFF. Here the CDR3 DNA reads TGCAGTGCTAGTGGCGACAGGAACACTGAAGCTTTCTTT.

This clonotype was seen only a few times. The V and J genes are TRBV4-1 and TRBJ1-5, with TRBD1 matching over 7 bases. This CDR3 is built from 16 residues. Trimming at V came to 3 bases and at J to 5 bases, leaving 10 bases not matched to a gene. CDR1 and CDR2 from the germline V gene are MGHRA and YSYEKL. CDR3 in DNA: TGCGCCAGCAGCCAGGAAGGACAGGCGAACGATCAGCCCCAGCATTTT. Its translation: CASSQEGQANDQPQHF.

The V call is TRBV12-3 or TRBV12-4, the J call TRBJ1-1; weak D call: TRBD1 (6 bases). Between the trimmed V and J ends, which lost 7 bases and 7 bases, there was a span of 10 bases. This CDR3 contains 11 residues. CDR3 nucleotides: TGTGCCAGCATAGGGGGGGGTGAAGCTTTCTTT. As protein: CASIGGGEAFF.

The table lists this clonotype with many counts. The chain joins TRBV28 to TRBJ2-6; D is undetermined. Between the trimmed V and J ends, which lost 6 bases and 0 bases, there was a span of 9 bases. CDR1 is MDHEN, CDR2 SYDVKM, per germline. CDR3 length equals 15 residues. The CDR3 spells CASSPVLSGANVLTF. CDR3 sequence (DNA): TGTGCCAGCAGCCCCGTTCTCTCTGGGGCCAACGTCCTGACTTTC.

This clonotype was detected a few times. The chain is built from TRBV5-1 and TRBJ2-3, with a possible D match to TRBD2 (6 bases). Germline CDR1 reads SGHRS; CDR2 reads YFSETQ. Trimming took 0 bases from V and 1 from J, leaving 12 bases between them. The CDR3 is 16 amino acids. The CDR3 sequence is CASSLGGRTRTDTQYF. The CDR3 nucleotides read TGCGCCAGCAGCTTGGGTGGGAGGACCCGCACAGATACGCAGTATTTT.

The rearrangement uses TRBV29-1 and TRBJ2-3; no definite D call. Trimming shortened V by 7 bases and J by 3 bases, and 5 bases separated the two germline ends. The CDR3 has 10 residues. Germline CDR1 is SQVTM and CDR2 is ANQGSEA. CDR3 coding DNA: TGCAGCGGCGGAACAGATACGCAGTATTTT. As protein: CSGGTDTQYF.

This chain uses TRBV5-1 with TRBJ1-2; possible D gene TRBD1, 5 bases. The germline gives CDR1 SGHRS, CDR2 YFSETQ. CDR3 length: 14 amino acids. The V gene lost 6 bases and the J gene lost 7 bases, with 19 bases spanning the gap. The CDR3 is CASILHGDVGGYTF. The CDR3 nucleotides are TGCGCCAGCATACTACACGGGGACGTAGGTGGCTACACCTTC. The full variable domain, rest sourced from reference TRBV5-1 and TRBJ1-2, is KAGVTQTPRYLIKTRGQQVTLSCSPISGHRSVSWYQQTPGQGLQFLFEYFSETQRNKGNFPGRFSGRQFSNSRSEMNVSTLELGDSALYLCASILHGDVGGYTFGSGTRLTVV.

CDR3 in DNA: TGTGCCAGCAGCTGGACAGGGACTTATGGCTACACCTTC. It translates to CASSWTGTYGYTF. This chain connects TRBV11-1 to TRBJ1-2; 8 nucleotides line up with TRBD1. This CDR3 region has 13 residues. V lost 4 bases to trimming and J lost 5 bases; unmatched junction nucleotides: 3. Germline CDR1 and CDR2: SGHAT and FQDESV (reference sequence).

Ten or more counts support this clonotype. This sequence joins TRBV7-8 and TRBJ2-3, with 7 bases fitting TRBD2. Trimming at V came to 3 bases and at J to 5 bases, leaving 2 bases not matched to a gene. CDR3 size: 13 residues. Germline loops: CDR1 SGHVS, CDR2 FQNEAQ. Here the CDR3 DNA reads TGTGCCAGCAGCTTGGGCGGGAGAGATACGCAGTATTTT. Residues: CASSLGGRDTQYF. Based on the CDR3 plus reference TRBV7-8 and TRBJ2-3, the full variable domain is GAGVSQSPRYKVAKRGQDVALRCDPISGHVSLFWYQQALGQGPEFLTYFQNEAQLDKSGLPSDRFFAERPEGSVSTLKIQRTQQEDSAVYLCASSLGGRDTQYFGPGTRLTVL.

This sequence joins TRBV12-3 or TRBV12-4 and TRBJ1-2, with 7 bases aligning to TRBD1. This CDR3 is built from 13 residues. Germline trimming cut 4 bases from V and 4 bases from J; bases unmatched to any gene: 3. The CDR3 here is CASSYGTVYGYTF. The CDR3 DNA reads as TGTGCCAGCAGTTACGGGACAGTCTATGGCTACACCTTC.

The V gene is TRBV5-1, the J gene TRBJ2-1; D gene unclear. Per the germline V gene, CDR1 is SGHRS and CDR2 is YFSETQ. Trimming cost V 2 bases and J 2 bases, with 5 bases left between them. The CDR3 is 13 residues long. CDR3 amino acids: CASSFSPYNEQFF. Here the CDR3 DNA reads TGCGCCAGCAGCTTTTCTCCCTACAATGAGCAGTTCTTC.